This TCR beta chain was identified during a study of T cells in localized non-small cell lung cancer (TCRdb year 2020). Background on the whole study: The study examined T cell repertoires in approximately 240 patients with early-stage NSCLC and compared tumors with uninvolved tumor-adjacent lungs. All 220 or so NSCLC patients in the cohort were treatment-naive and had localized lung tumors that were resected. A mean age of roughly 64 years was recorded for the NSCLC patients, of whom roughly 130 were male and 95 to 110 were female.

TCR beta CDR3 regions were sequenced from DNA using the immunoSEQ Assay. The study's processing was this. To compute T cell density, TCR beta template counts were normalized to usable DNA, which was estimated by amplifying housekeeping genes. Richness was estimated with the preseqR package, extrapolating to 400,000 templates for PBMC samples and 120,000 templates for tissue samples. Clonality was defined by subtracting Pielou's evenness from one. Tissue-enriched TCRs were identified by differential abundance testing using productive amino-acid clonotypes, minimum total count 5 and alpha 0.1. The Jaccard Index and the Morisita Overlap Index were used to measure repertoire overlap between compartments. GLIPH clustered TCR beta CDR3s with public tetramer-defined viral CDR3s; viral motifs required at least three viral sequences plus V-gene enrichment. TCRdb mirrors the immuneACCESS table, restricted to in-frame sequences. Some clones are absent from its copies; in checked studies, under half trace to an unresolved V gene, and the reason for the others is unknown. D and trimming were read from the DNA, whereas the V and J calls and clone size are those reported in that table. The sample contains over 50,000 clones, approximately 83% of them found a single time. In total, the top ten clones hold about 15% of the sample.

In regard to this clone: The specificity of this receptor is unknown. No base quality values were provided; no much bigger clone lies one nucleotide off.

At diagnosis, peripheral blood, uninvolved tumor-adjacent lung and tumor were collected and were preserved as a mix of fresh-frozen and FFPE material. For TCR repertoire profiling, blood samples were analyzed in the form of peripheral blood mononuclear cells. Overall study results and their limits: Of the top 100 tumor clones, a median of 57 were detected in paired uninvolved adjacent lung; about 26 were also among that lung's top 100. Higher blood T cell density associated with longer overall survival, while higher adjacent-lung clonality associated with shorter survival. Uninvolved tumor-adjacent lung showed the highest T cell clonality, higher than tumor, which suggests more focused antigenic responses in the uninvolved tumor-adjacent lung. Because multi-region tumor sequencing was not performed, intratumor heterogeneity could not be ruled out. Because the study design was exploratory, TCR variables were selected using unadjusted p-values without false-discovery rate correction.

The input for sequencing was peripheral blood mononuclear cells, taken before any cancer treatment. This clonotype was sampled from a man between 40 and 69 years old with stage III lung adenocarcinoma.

The nucleotides are TGTGCCAGCTCATCTAGAACCGGAGGAATAGCAAATCAGCCCCAGCATTTT. This yields the protein CASSSRTGGIANQPQHF. The chain is encoded by TRBV18 joined to TRBJ1-5, with an unclear D gene assignment. CDR1 and CDR2 are drawn from the germline V gene: KGHSH, LQKENI. Deletion took 5 bases off V and 4 bases off J, with a span of 21 bases between the germline ends. Taken from cysteine to phenylalanine, the CDR3 has 17 residues. The entry retains the CDR3 DNA only, 51 bases that are in frame from base 1.